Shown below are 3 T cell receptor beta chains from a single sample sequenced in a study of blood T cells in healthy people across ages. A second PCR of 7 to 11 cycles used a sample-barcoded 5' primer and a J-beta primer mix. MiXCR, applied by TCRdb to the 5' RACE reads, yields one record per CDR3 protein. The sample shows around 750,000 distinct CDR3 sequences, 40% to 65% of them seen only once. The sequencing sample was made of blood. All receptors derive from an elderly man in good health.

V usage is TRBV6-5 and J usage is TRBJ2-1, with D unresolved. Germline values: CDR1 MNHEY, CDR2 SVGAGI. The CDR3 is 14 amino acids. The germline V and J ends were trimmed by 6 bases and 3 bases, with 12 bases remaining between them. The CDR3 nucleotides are TGTGCCAGCAGGTATGAAGAAAACTACAATGAGCAGTTCTTC. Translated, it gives CASRYEENYNEQFF.

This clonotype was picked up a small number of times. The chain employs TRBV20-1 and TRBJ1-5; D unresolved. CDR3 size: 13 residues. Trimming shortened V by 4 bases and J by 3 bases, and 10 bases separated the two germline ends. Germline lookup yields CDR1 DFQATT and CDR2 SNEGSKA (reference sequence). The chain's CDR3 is CSAKEDFNQPQHF. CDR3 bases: TGCAGTGCTAAGGAGGATTTCAATCAGCCCCAGCATTTT.

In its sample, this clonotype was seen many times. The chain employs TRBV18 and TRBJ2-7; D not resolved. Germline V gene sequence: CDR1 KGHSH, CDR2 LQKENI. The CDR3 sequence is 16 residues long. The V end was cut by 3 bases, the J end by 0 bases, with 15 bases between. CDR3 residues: CASSPLPGYGSYEQYF. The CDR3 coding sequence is TGTGCCAGCTCACCCTTACCGGGCTACGGCTCCTACGAGCAGTACTTC.